These T cell receptor beta chains were read from a single sample in a study of cytomegalovirus exposure and HLA in healthy donors. Measured with immunoSEQ multiplex PCR; TCRdb has only the in-frame clones, and not every one. The repertoire consists of over 110,000 clones, with around 79% occurring once and the leading ten covering around 1%. Sequences were obtained from PBMCs. All receptors derive from a young man in good health and CMV-seronegative. CDR3s include the opening cysteine and the closing phenylalanine or tryptophan. A D gene is named only where the DNA matches it firmly.

j_call: TRBJ1-2; v_call: TRBV7-2; d_call: .; cdr3_aa: CASSLAPGNRYGYTF
j_call: TRBJ1-5; v_call: TRBV30; d_call: .; cdr3_aa: CAWSLQGGQPQHF
j_call: TRBJ1-1; v_call: TRBV4-3; d_call: TRBD1; cdr3_aa: CASSQNRGIGTEAFF
j_call: TRBJ2-7; v_call: TRBV19; d_call: .; cdr3_aa: CASSSQGSYEQYF
j_call: TRBJ2-1; v_call: TRBV10-1; d_call: TRBD1; cdr3_aa: CASRDSDTYNEQFF
j_call: TRBJ2-7; v_call: TRBV7-9; d_call: .; cdr3_aa: CASSSGAYEQYF
j_call: TRBJ1-1; v_call: TRBV5-1; d_call: TRBD1; cdr3_aa: CASNDRGPNTEAFF
j_call: TRBJ2-2; v_call: TRBV4-3; d_call: .; cdr3_aa: CASSQDRGFGGELFF
j_call: TRBJ2-1; v_call: TRBV4-2; d_call: .; cdr3_aa: CAGAEQEGTYNEQFF
j_call: TRBJ2-7; v_call: TRBV11-2; d_call: TRBD1; cdr3_aa: CASSSGQGNYEQYF
j_call: TRBJ2-1; v_call: TRBV12-5; d_call: .; cdr3_aa: CASGYEYNEQFF
j_call: .; v_call: TRBV2; d_call: .; cdr3_aa: CAITGGHGTYEQYF
j_call: TRBJ2-7; v_call: TRBV5-5; d_call: TRBD1; cdr3_aa: CASSPGTVPREQYF
j_call: TRBJ2-1; v_call: TRBV4-2; d_call: TRBD1; cdr3_aa: CASSQEMGTVHEQFF
j_call: TRBJ1-1; v_call: TRBV5-4; d_call: .; cdr3_aa: CASSLPGRGEYLAEAFF
j_call: TRBJ1-1; v_call: TRBV7-9; d_call: .; cdr3_aa: CSSSLQNTEAFF
j_call: TRBJ1-2; v_call: TRBV11-2; d_call: TRBD1; cdr3_aa: CASTRTGNYGYTF
j_call: TRBJ1-5; v_call: TRBV4-1; d_call: .; cdr3_aa: CATGGETSNQPQHF
j_call: TRBJ2-1; v_call: TRBV7-2; d_call: .; cdr3_aa: CASSLDGGSYNEQFF
j_call: TRBJ1-6; v_call: TRBV2; d_call: TRBD1; cdr3_aa: CASRPGTGGSYNSPLHF
j_call: TRBJ1-2; v_call: TRBV6-1; d_call: .; cdr3_aa: CASSEQSNTPLYGYTF
j_call: TRBJ2-1; v_call: TRBV5-1; d_call: .; cdr3_aa: CASSPEVAGEQFF
j_call: TRBJ1-4; v_call: TRBV7-9; d_call: .; cdr3_aa: CASSLARRLPEGEKLFF
j_call: TRBJ1-4; v_call: TRBV15; d_call: .; cdr3_aa: CATSRDQAGVALGTNEKLFF
j_call: TRBJ1-5; v_call: TRBV2; d_call: .; cdr3_aa: CATRSSGFDQPQHF
j_call: TRBJ2-2; v_call: TRBV9; d_call: TRBD1; cdr3_aa: CASSETGAWNTGELFF
j_call: TRBJ2-5; v_call: TRBV13; d_call: .; cdr3_aa: CASSLGSLGSQETQYF
j_call: TRBJ1-5; v_call: TRBV7-8; d_call: .; cdr3_aa: CASSLEGLGNQPQHF
j_call: TRBJ1-6; v_call: TRBV6-1; d_call: TRBD1; cdr3_aa: CASRTGGSSPLHF
j_call: TRBJ2-4; v_call: TRBV29-1; d_call: .; cdr3_aa: CSVRTALAKNIQYF
j_call: TRBJ2-5; v_call: TRBV15; d_call: .; cdr3_aa: CATSKRQETQYF
j_call: TRBJ2-2; v_call: TRBV30; d_call: TRBD1; cdr3_aa: CAWSEGRGFAGELFF
j_call: TRBJ1-1; v_call: TRBV6-5; d_call: .; cdr3_aa: CASSLSDRNTEAFF
j_call: TRBJ2-5; v_call: TRBV19; d_call: TRBD1; cdr3_aa: CASRKQRDREETQYF
j_call: TRBJ1-2; v_call: TRBV7-2; d_call: .; cdr3_aa: CASSQGAFSNYGYTF
j_call: TRBJ1-6; v_call: TRBV27; d_call: .; cdr3_aa: CASRTYGNSPLHF
j_call: TRBJ2-2; v_call: TRBV7-2; d_call: .; cdr3_aa: CASSLATTVNTGELFF
j_call: TRBJ1-1; v_call: TRBV5-6; d_call: .; cdr3_aa: CASRLWGGLEAFF
j_call: TRBJ2-1; v_call: TRBV27; d_call: .; cdr3_aa: CASRSDYNEQFF
j_call: TRBJ2-7; v_call: TRBV30; d_call: TRBD2; cdr3_aa: CAWQSGGGEQYF
j_call: TRBJ1-1; v_call: TRBV19; d_call: .; cdr3_aa: CASTTNTEAFF
j_call: TRBJ2-5; v_call: TRBV19; d_call: TRBD1; cdr3_aa: CASSVQGGETQYF